The table lists the clone carrying this T cell receptor beta chain with a count of one. This record belongs to a study of blood T cell repertoires in COVID-19. At the level of the study: Spain, Italy and the United States supplied samples that represented acute and convalescent COVID-19.

TCRdb's table, derived via immunoSEQ multiplex PCR, lists solely in-frame clones and lacks some. The data hold approximately 180,000 clones, with about 90% observed a single time. The CDR3 sequence is 15 residues long. V dropped 1 base and J dropped 9 bases, with 16 bases sitting between them. Germline CDR1 is LGHNA and CDR2 is YSLEER. The V gene is TRBV4-3, the J gene TRBJ2-1; D perhaps matches TRBD1 (6 bases). The clonotype was recovered from a human donor with acute COVID-19. The donor label of this sample is uncertain. Sequencing used PBMCs or T cells enriched from blood (not recorded which). CDR3 sequence reads: CASSQGEPGVTEQFF. The CDR3 coding sequence is TGCGCCAGCAGCCAAGGGGAGCCAGGGGTTACTGAGCAGTTCTTC.